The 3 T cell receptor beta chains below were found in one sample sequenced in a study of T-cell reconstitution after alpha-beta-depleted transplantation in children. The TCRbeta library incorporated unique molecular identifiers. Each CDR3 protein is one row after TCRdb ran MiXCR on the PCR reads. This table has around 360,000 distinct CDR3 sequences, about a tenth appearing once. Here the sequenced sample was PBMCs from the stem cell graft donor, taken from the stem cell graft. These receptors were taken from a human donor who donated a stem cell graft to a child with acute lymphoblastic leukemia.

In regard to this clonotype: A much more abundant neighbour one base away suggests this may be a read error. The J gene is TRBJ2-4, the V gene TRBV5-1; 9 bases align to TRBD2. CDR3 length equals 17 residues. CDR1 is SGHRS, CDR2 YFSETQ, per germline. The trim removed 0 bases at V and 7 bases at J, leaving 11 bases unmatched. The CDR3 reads CASSLGTSGRPENIQYF. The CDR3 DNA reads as TGCGCCAGCAGCTTGGGTACTAGCGGGCGTCCGGAGAACATTCAGTACTTC.

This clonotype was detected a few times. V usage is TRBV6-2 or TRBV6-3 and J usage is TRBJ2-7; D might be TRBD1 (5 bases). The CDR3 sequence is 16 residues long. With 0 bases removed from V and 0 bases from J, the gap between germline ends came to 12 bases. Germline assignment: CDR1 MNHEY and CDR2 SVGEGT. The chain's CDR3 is CASSYSKQESSYEQYF. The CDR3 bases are TGTGCCAGCAGTTACTCGAAACAGGAGAGCTCCTACGAGCAGTACTTC.

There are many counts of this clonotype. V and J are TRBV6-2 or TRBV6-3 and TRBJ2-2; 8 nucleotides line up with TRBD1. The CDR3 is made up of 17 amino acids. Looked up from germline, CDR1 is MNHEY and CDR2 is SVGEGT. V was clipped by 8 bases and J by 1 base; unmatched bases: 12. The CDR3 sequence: CASGERTGLMNTGELFF. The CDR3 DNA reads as TGTGCCAGCGGGGAAAGGACAGGGCTGATGAACACCGGGGAGCTGTTTTTT.